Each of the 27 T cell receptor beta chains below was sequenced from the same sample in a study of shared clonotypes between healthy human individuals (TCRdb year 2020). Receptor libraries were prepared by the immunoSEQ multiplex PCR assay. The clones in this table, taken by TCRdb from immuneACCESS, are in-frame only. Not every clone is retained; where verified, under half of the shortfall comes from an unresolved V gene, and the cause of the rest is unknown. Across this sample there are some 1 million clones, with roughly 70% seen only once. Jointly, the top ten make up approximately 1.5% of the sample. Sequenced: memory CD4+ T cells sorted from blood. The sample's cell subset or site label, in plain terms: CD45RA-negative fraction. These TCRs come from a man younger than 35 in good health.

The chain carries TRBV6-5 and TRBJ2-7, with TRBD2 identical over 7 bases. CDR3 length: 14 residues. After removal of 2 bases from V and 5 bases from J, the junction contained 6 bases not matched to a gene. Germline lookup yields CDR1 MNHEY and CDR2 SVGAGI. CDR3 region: CASSYGGGVDEQYF. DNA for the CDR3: TGTGCCAGCAGTTACGGGGGAGGGGTCGACGAGCAGTACTTC.

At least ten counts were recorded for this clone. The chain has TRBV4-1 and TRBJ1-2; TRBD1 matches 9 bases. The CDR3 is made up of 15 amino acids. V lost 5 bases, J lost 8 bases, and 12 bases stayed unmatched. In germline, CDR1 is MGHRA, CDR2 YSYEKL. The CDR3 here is CASSSEGQGIGGYTF. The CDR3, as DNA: TGCGCCAGCAGCTCCGAGGGACAGGGAATTGGCGGCTACACCTTC.

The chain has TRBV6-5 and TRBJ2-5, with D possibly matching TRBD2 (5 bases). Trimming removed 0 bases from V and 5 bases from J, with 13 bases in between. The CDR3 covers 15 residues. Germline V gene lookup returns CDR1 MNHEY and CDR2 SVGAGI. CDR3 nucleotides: TGTGCCAGCAGTTACTCAGGGAGCGGAGCGGAGACCCAGTACTTC. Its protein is CASSYSGSGAETQYF.

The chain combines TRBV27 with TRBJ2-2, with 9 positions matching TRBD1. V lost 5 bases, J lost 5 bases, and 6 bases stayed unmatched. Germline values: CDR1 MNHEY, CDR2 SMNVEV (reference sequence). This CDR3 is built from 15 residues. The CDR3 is CASSTRQGGTGELFF. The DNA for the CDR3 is TGTGCCAGCAGTACCCGACAGGGGGGAACCGGGGAGCTGTTTTTT.

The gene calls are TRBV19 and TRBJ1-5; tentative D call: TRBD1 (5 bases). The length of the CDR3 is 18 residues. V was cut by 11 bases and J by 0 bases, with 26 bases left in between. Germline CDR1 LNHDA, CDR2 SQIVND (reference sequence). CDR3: CAALGTQYYTYSNQPQHF. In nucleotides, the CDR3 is TGTGCCGCTTTGGGGACCCAGTACTACACTTATAGCAATCAGCCCCAGCATTTT. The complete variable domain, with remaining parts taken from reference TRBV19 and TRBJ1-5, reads DGGITQSPKYLFRKEGQNVTLSCEQNLNHDAMYWYRQDPGQGLRLIYYSQIVNDFQKGDIAEGYSVSREKKESFPLTVTSAQKNPTAFYLCAALGTQYYTYSNQPQHFGDGTRLSIL.

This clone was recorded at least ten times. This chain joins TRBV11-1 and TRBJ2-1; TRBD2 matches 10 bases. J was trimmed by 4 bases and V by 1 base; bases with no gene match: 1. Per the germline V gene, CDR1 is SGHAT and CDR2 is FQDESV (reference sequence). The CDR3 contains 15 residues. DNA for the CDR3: TGTGCCAGCAGCTTAGGACTAGCGGGTTACAATGAGCAGTTCTTC. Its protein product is CASSLGLAGYNEQFF.

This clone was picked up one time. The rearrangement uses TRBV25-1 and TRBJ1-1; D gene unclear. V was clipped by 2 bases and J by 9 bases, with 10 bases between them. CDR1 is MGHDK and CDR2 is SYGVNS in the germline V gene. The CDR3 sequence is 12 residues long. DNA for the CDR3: TGTGCCAGCAGTGAACGGTCGAGACAAGCTTTCTTT. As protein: CASSERSRQAFF.

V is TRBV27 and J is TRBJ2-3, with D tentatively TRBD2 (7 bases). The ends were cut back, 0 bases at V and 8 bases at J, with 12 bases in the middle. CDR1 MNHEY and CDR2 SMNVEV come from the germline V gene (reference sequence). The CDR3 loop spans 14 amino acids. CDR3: CASSLSRGEGTQYF. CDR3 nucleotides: TGTGCCAGCAGTTTATCAAGGGGGGAGGGTACGCAGTATTTT.

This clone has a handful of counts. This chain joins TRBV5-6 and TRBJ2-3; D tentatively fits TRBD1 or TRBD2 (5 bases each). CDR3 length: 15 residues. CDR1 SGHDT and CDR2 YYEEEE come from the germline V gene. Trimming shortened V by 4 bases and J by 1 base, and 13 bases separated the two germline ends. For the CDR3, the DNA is TGTGCCAGCAGCGAAACGGGACGGGGCACAGATACGCAGTATTTT. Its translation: CASSETGRGTDTQYF.

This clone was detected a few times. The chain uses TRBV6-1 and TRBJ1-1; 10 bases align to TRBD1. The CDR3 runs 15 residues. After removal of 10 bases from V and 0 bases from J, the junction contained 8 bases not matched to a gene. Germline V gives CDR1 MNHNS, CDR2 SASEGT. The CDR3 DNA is TGTGCCACCCGGGACAGGGGATCCATGAACACTGAAGCTTTCTTT. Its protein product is CATRDRGSMNTEAFF.

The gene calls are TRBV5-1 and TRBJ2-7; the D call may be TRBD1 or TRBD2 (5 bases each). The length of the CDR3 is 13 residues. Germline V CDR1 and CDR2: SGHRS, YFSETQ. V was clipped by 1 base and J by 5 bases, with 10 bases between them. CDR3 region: CASSLRLGDEQYF. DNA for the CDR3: TGCGCCAGCAGCTTGCGTTTGGGGGACGAGCAGTACTTC.

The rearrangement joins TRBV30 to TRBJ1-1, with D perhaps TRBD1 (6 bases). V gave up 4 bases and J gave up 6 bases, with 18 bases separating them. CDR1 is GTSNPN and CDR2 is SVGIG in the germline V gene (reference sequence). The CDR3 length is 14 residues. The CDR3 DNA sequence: TGTGCCTGGAAGGGGGACGTAGGGTACTCTGAAGCTTTCTTT. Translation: CAWKGDVGYSEAFF.

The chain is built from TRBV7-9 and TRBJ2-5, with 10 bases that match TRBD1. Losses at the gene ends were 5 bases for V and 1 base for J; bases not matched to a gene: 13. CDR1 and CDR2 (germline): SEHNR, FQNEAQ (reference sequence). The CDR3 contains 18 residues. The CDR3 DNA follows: TGTGCCAGCAGCGCCCGATTTCCCGGGACAGGGGTCCAAGAGACCCAGTACTTC. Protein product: CASSARFPGTGVQETQYF.

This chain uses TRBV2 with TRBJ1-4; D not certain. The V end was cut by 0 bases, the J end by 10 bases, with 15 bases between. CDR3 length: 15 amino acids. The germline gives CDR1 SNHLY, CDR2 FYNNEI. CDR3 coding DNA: TGTGCCAGCAGTGAAGCGGCCCGTTCTTCGGGAAAACTGTTTTTT. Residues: CASSEAARSSGKLFF. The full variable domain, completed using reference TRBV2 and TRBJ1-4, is EPEVTQTPSHQVTQMGQEVILRCVPISNHLYFYWYRQILGQKVEFLVSFYNNEISEKSEIFDDQFSVERPDGSNFTLKIRSTKLEDSAMYFCASSEAARSSGKLFFGSGTQLSVL.

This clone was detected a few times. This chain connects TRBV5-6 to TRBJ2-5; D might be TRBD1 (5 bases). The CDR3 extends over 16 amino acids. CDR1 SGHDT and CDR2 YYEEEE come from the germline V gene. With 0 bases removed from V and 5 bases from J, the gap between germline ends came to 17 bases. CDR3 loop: CASSLVGPGAWETQYF. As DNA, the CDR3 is TGTGCCAGCAGCTTGGTTGGCCCTGGGGCGTGGGAGACCCAGTACTTC.

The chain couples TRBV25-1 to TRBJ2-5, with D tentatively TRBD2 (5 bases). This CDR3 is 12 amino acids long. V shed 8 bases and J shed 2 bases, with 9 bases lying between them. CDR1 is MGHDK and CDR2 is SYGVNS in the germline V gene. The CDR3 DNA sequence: TGTGCCAGCGGACGGGGACAAGAGACCCAGTACTTC. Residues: CASGRGQETQYF.

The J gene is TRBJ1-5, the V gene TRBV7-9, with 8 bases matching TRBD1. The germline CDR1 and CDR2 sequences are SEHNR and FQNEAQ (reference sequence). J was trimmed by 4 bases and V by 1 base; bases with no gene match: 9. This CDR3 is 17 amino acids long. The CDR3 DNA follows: TGTGCCAGCAGCTTAGGAACCGGGACAGGTACTAATCAGCCCCAGCATTTT. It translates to CASSLGTGTGTNQPQHF.

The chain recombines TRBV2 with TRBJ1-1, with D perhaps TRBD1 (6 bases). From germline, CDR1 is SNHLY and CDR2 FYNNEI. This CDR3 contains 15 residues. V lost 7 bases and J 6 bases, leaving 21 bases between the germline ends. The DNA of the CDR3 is TGTGCCAGCACAGGTACTAGGGGGATAGGGGCTGAAGCTTTCTTT. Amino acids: CASTGTRGIGAEAFF.

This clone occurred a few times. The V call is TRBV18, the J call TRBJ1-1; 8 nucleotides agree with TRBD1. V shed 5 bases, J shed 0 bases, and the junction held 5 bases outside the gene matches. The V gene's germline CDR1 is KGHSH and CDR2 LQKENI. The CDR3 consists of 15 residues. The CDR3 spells CASSSTGGMNTEAFF. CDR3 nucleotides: TGTGCCAGCTCATCTACAGGGGGAATGAACACTGAAGCTTTCTTT. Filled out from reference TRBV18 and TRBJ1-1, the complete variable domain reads NAGVMQNPRHLVRRRGQEARLRCSPMKGHSHVYWYRQLPEEGLKFMVYLQKENIIDESGMPKERFSAEFPKEGPSILRIQQVVRGDSAAYFCASSSTGGMNTEAFFGQGTRLTVV.

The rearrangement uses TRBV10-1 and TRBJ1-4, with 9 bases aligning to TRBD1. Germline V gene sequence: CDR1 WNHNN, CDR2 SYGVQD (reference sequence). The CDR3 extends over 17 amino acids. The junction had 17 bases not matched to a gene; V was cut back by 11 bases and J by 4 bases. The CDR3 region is CAGLGQGPLPYNEKLFF. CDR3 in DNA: TGCGCCGGCTTAGGACAGGGGCCACTGCCTTATAATGAAAAACTGTTTTTT.

The CDR3 here is CATLAGGRDEQFF. CDR3 nucleotide sequence: TGTGCCACACTAGCGGGGGGGAGGGATGAGCAGTTCTTC. The chain carries TRBV28 and TRBJ2-1; 13 bases agree with TRBD2. Germline V gene sequence: CDR1 MDHEN, CDR2 SYDVKM. Losses at the gene ends were 10 bases for V and 8 bases for J; bases not matched to a gene: 5. CDR3 length equals 13 residues.

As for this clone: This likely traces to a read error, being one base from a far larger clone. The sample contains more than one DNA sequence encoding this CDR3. CDR3 sequence (DNA): TGTGCCAGCAGAACCGGGACTGACGCCTACGAGCAGTACTTT. Protein sequence: CASRTGTDAYEQYF. The chain is built from TRBV5-8 and TRBJ2-7; perhaps TRBD2 as D (6 bases). Per germline, CDR1 SGHTS and CDR2 YDEGEE. The CDR3 totals 14 residues.

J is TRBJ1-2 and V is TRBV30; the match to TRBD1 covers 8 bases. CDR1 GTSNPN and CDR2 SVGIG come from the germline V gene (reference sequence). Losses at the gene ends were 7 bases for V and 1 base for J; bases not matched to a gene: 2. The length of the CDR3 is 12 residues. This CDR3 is CASGQDNYGYTF. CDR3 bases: TGTGCCTCGGGACAGGATAACTATGGCTACACCTTC.

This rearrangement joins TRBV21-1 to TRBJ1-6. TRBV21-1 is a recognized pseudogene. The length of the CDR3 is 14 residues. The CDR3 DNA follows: TGTGCCAGCAGCAAAGAATGGTTTGGTTCACCCCTCCACTTT. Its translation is CASSKEWFGSPLHF.

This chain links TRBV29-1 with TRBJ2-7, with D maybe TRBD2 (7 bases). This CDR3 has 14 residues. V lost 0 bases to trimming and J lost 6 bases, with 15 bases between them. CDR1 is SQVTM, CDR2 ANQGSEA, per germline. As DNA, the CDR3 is TGCAGCGTTGAAGACGGGGGGCAATCGAGCGAGCAGTACTTC. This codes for CSVEDGGQSSEQYF.

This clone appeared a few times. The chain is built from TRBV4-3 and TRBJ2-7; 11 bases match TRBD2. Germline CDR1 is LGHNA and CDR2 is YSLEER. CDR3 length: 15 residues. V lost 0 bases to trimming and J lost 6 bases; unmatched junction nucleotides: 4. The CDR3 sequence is CASSQDLAGGSEQYF. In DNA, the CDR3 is TGCGCCAGCAGCCAAGATCTAGCGGGAGGCTCCGAGCAGTACTTC.

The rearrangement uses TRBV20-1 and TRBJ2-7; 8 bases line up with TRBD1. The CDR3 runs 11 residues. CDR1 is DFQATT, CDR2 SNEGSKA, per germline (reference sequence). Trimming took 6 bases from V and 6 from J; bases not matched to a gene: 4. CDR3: CSARTGPEQYF. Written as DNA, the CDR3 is TGCAGTGCGAGGACAGGGCCCGAGCAGTACTTC.